The 26 T cell receptor beta chains given below trace back to one sample, sequenced in a study of T cell responses to AZD1222 COVID-19 vaccine. Assay: immunoSEQ multiplex PCR; the TCRdb copy retains only in-frame clones and omits some. The sample has some 200,000 clones, about nine tenths seen once; the top ten hold more than 1.5%. Sequencing was performed on peripheral blood, taken 28 days after the second AZD1222 dose. Every receptor here comes from an adult who received the AZD1222 COVID-19 vaccine.

This clone showed up just once. This chain joins TRBV30 and TRBJ1-6; D uncertain. This CDR3 comprises 16 residues. Trimming left V 0 bases short and J 5 bases short, with 14 bases between. The germline V gene encodes CDR1 GTSNPN and CDR2 SVGIG (reference sequence). The CDR3 reads CAWSVRGGPNNSPLHF. The CDR3 DNA reads TGTGCCTGGAGTGTACGGGGAGGACCCAATAATTCACCCCTCCACTTT.

This clone is a singleton in its sample. The V gene is TRBV7-2, the J gene TRBJ1-3; no clear D gene. Germline assignment: CDR1 SGHTA and CDR2 FQGNSA. V gave up 5 bases and J gave up 3 bases, with 17 bases separating them. The CDR3 has 16 amino acids. This chain's CDR3 is CASSPIRAGIGNTIYF. The CDR3 region has the DNA TGTGCCAGCAGCCCGATAAGGGCAGGAATTGGAAACACCATATATTTT.

The chain links TRBV29-1 to TRBJ2-4; TRBD2 is a possible D gene (6 bases). From germline, CDR1 is SQVTM and CDR2 ANQGSEA. The CDR3 totals 13 residues. V shed 0 bases and J shed 6 bases, with 9 bases lying between them. CDR3 DNA sequence: TGCAGCGTTGAAGATCTGGGGGGAAACATTCAGTACTTC. Encoded protein: CSVEDLGGNIQYF. Full variable domain (missing parts from reference TRBV29-1 and TRBJ2-4): SAVISQKPSRDICQRGTSLTIQCQVDSQVTMMFWYRQQPGQSLTLIATANQGSEATYESGFVIDKFPISRPNLTFSTLTVSNMSPEDSSIYLCSVEDLGGNIQYFGAGTRLSVL.

V usage is TRBV28 and J usage is TRBJ1-1, with TRBD1 matching 9 bases. The CDR3 spans 16 residues. J gave up 4 bases and V 6 bases, and 12 bases lay outside the gene matches. Germline loops: CDR1 MDHEN, CDR2 SYDVKM. CDR3 DNA sequence: TGTGCCAGCAGCGCTAATGACAGGGGGTATGGCACTGAAGCTTTCTTT. Protein product: CASSANDRGYGTEAFF. Based on the CDR3 plus reference TRBV28 and TRBJ1-1, the full variable domain is DVKVTQSSRYLVKRTGEKVFLECVQDMDHENMFWYRQDPGLGLRLIYFSYDVKMKEKGDIPEGYSVSREKKERFSLILESASTNQTSMYLCASSANDRGYGTEAFFGQGTRLTVV.

V is TRBV6-5 and J is TRBJ1-5; tentative D call: TRBD1 (6 bases). This CDR3 spans 14 amino acids. CDR1 is MNHEY, CDR2 SVGAGI, per germline. The germline V and J ends were trimmed by 4 bases and 7 bases, with 14 bases remaining between them. CDR3 protein: CASSSTGTGQPQHF. CDR3 in DNA: TGTGCCAGCAGTTCAACAGGGACGGGCCAGCCCCAGCATTTT.

This clone is a singleton in its sample. The rearrangement uses TRBV2 and TRBJ1-6; D remains unclear. Germline V gives CDR1 SNHLY, CDR2 FYNNEI. The CDR3 is 14 residues long. With 5 bases removed from V and 14 bases from J, the gap between germline ends came to 19 bases. The CDR3 coding sequence is TGTGCCAGCAGTCCGCCCAGTCCAGCGTTGTCCCTCCACTTT. It specifies CASSPPSPALSLHF.

CDR3 amino acids: CASSLYPGGSYNSPLHF. The CDR3 DNA sequence: TGTGCCAGCAGCTTATACCCAGGGGGCTCCTATAATTCACCCCTCCACTTT. The chain combines TRBV7-6 with TRBJ1-6, with TRBD1 identical over 7 bases. Trimming took 2 bases from V and 0 from J; bases not matched to a gene: 4. The CDR3 loop spans 17 amino acids. Germline V CDR1 and CDR2: SGHVS, FNYEAQ.

The rearrangement joins TRBV7-2 to TRBJ2-2; D not resolved. Germline values: CDR1 SGHTA, CDR2 FQGNSA. The CDR3 has 13 residues. Trimming cost V 5 bases and J 7 bases, with 11 bases left between them. The CDR3 sequence is CASSQAVHGELFF. In nucleotides, the CDR3 is TGTGCCAGCAGCCAGGCGGTACACGGGGAGCTGTTTTTT. Together with reference TRBV7-2 and TRBJ2-2, the CDR3 gives the full variable domain: GAGVSQSPSNKVTEKGKDVELRCDPISGHTALYWYRQSLGQGLEFLIYFQGNSAPDKSGLPSDRFSAERTGGSVSTLTIQRTQQEDSAVYLCASSQAVHGELFFGEGSRLTVL.

The chain combines TRBV9 with TRBJ1-2; TRBD1 matches 7 bases. CDR1 and CDR2 (germline): SGDLS, YYNGEE. The CDR3 contains 14 residues. The V and J ends lost 4 bases and 4 bases, in that order; junction bases with no gene match: 7. The CDR3 protein is CASSPRQGSYGYTF. The CDR3 DNA is TGTGCCAGCAGCCCCCGACAGGGCTCCTATGGCTACACCTTC.

V and J are TRBV2 and TRBJ2-1; D call uncertain. V was clipped by 6 bases and J by 8 bases, with 8 bases between them. The CDR3 totals 11 residues. In germline, CDR1 is SNHLY, CDR2 FYNNEI. In DNA form, the CDR3 reads TGTGCCAGCAGCGAGTTCTATGAGCAGTTCTTC. Translation: CASSEFYEQFF. Variable domain in full (rest from reference TRBV2 and TRBJ2-1): EPEVTQTPSHQVTQMGQEVILRCVPISNHLYFYWYRQILGQKVEFLVSFYNNEISEKSEIFDDQFSVERPDGSNFTLKIRSTKLEDSAMYFCASSEFYEQFFGPGTRLTVL.

The chain carries TRBV27 and TRBJ1-5; 9 bases match TRBD1. The germline CDR1 and CDR2 sequences are MNHEY and SMNVEV (reference sequence). The CDR3 extends over 16 amino acids. J lost 4 bases, V lost 1 base, and 5 bases had no gene match. CDR3 protein: CASSLLGQGRNQPQHF. In DNA form, the CDR3 reads TGTGCCAGCAGTTTATTGGGACAGGGTAGGAATCAGCCCCAGCATTTT.

The rearrangement uses TRBV6-2 or TRBV6-3 and TRBJ2-7, with TRBD2 matching 13 bases. With 5 bases clipped from V and 6 bases from J, the junction kept 10 bases outside the gene matches. There are 16 residues in the CDR3. The germline gives CDR1 MNHEY, CDR2 SVGEGT. The DNA for the CDR3 is TGTGCCAGCAGTAAGACTAGCGGGAGGCCTGCCGGCGAGCAGTACTTC. The encoded protein is CASSKTSGRPAGEQYF.

Notes on this clone: Its ends do not fully match the called genes, so a read error is possible. The V call is TRBV23-1, the J call TRBJ1-4, with 7 bases aligning to TRBD1. TRBV23-1 is an ORF; its function is uncertain. The CDR3 contains 10 residues. The CDR3 is CASPLDRRGF. CDR3 sequence (DNA): TGCGCCAGCCCGCTGGACAGGCGGGGGTTT.

This chain connects TRBV5-8 to TRBJ1-5, with D unclear. This CDR3 has 16 amino acids. Germline assignment: CDR1 SGHTS and CDR2 YDEGEE. Deletions cut 1 base from V and 2 bases from J, with 13 bases between. The CDR3 DNA follows: TGTGCCAGCAGCTTGTTCGGGAGTGGTCGCAATCAGCCCCAGCATTTT. This sequence encodes CASSLFGSGRNQPQHF.

Here the CDR3 reads CASSQYTVNEQFF. CDR3 sequence (DNA): TGTGCCAGCAGCCAGTATACAGTCAATGAGCAGTTCTTC. The chain combines TRBV4-2 with TRBJ2-1; no firm D call. V was pared by 3 bases and J by 6 bases, with 9 bases between. CDR3 length: 13 amino acids. The germline CDR1 and CDR2 sequences are LGHNA and YNFKEQ.

The J gene is TRBJ1-1, the V gene TRBV27; the match to TRBD1 covers 9 bases. The CDR3 totals 15 residues. Per germline, CDR1 MNHEY and CDR2 SMNVEV (reference sequence). The ends lost 4 bases at V and 4 bases at J; junction bases unmatched: 7. CDR3 nucleotide sequence: TGTGCCAGCAGTTATACAGGGGGCGTGGGCACTGAAGCTTTCTTT. This translates into CASSYTGGVGTEAFF.

This chain uses TRBV29-1 with TRBJ2-1; unclear D gene. CDR1 and CDR2 (germline): SQVTM, ANQGSEA. Trimming left V 8 bases short and J 10 bases short, with 18 bases between. The CDR3 is 12 amino acids. The CDR3 DNA is TGCAGCTTCAAAACCCAGGATGGGGAGCAGTTCTTC. Encoded protein: CSFKTQDGEQFF.

This rearrangement joins TRBV7-8 to TRBJ2-7; tentative D call: TRBD2 (6 bases). The CDR3 runs 14 residues. V lost 0 bases and J lost 0, with 6 bases in between. Germline assignment: CDR1 SGHVS and CDR2 FQNEAQ. CDR3 in amino acids: CASSLAGGSYEQYF. The CDR3 DNA sequence: TGTGCCAGCAGCTTAGCGGGGGGCTCCTACGAGCAGTACTTC.

This clone has a single count. The CDR3 protein is CASSLNPLGWGAPAEAFF. DNA of the CDR3: TGTGCCAGCAGTTTAAACCCCCTGGGGTGGGGGGCGCCCGCTGAAGCTTTCTTT. This rearrangement joins TRBV28 to TRBJ1-1; D perhaps matches TRBD1 (6 bases). V was cut by 2 bases and J by 6 bases, with 25 bases left in between. The V gene's germline CDR1 is MDHEN and CDR2 SYDVKM. The CDR3 spans 18 residues.

The chain couples TRBV4-1 to TRBJ1-6; D is ambiguous. The germline V gene has CDR1 MGHRA and CDR2 YSYEKL. This CDR3 contains 15 residues. Trimming shortened V by 1 base and J by 11 bases, and 15 bases separated the two germline ends. CDR3 in DNA: TGCGCCAGCAGCCAAGGAAAAGGATTCGGTACACCCCTCCACTTT. Translating it yields CASSQGKGFGTPLHF.

The chain couples TRBV5-1 to TRBJ1-2; D not resolved. The CDR3 has 15 amino acids. V dropped 3 bases and J dropped 3 bases, with 15 bases sitting between them. CDR1 and CDR2 from the germline V gene are SGHRS and YFSETQ. CDR3 nucleotides: TGCGCCAGCAGCTCTCTAAGGACCCGTGACTATGGCTACACCTTC. Translated, it gives CASSSLRTRDYGYTF.

The chain is built from TRBV27 and TRBJ2-1; TRBD1 matches 10 bases. CDR3 size: 15 residues. V was clipped by 5 bases and J by 7 bases; unmatched bases: 8. In germline, CDR1 is MNHEY, CDR2 SMNVEV (reference sequence). The CDR3 spells CASSPRGQGGNEQFF. The DNA for the CDR3 is TGTGCCAGCAGTCCCCGAGGACAGGGGGGAAATGAGCAGTTCTTC.

To note about this clone: The junction does not match germline at one end; this may be a read error. The V call is TRBV4-2, the J call TRBJ2-3, with TRBD2 identical over 13 bases. This CDR3 has 18 residues. Germline CDR1 is LGHNA and CDR2 is YNFKEQ. The CDR3 loop reads CASSQGKLAGGSTDTQYF. In nucleotides, the CDR3 is TGTGCCAGCAGTCAAGGGAAACTAGCGGGAGGGTCCACAGATACGCAGTATTTT.

CDR3: CASSSTGIPYGYTF. CDR3 nucleotides: TGTGCCAGCAGCTCGACAGGGATTCCCTATGGCTACACCTTC. The chain is built from TRBV7-2 and TRBJ1-2, with 7 positions matching TRBD1. Trimming at V came to 4 bases and at J to 4 bases, leaving 6 bases not matched to a gene. Germline CDR1 is SGHTA and CDR2 is FQGNSA. There are 14 residues in the CDR3.

The chain joins TRBV30 to TRBJ2-3; D may be TRBD1 (6 bases). Per germline, CDR1 GTSNPN and CDR2 SVGIG (reference sequence). The CDR3 is 14 amino acids. V lost 7 bases to trimming and J lost 5 bases, with 19 bases between them. The CDR3 protein is CAYRDIVRGDTQYF. In DNA, the CDR3 is TGTGCCTACCGGGACATCGTTAGAGGAGATACGCAGTATTTT.

The CDR3 here is CASSLGSGWETQYF. DNA of the CDR3: TGTGCCAGCAGCTTAGGTTCAGGGTGGGAGACCCAGTACTTC. The chain carries TRBV7-9 and TRBJ2-5; maybe TRBD1 (5 bases). V shed 1 base and J shed 5 bases, with 11 bases lying between them. Germline CDR1 is SEHNR and CDR2 is FQNEAQ (reference sequence). The CDR3 runs to 14 residues.